Listed here are 17 T cell receptor beta chains from one sample, sequenced in a study of blood T cell repertoires in COVID-19. Sequencing was performed with immunoSEQ multiplex PCR; in TCRdb, only in-frame clones are kept and a portion is missing. The sample holds under 150,000 clones, nearly 85% seen once. Sequencing used PBMCs or T cells enriched from blood (not recorded which). These receptors were obtained from a man aged 45-60 years in a cohort exposed to, infected with or recovered from COVID-19 (not recorded which).

V is TRBV6-2 or TRBV6-3 and J is TRBJ1-2, with 9 bases that match TRBD1. The CDR3 loop spans 15 amino acids. Germline CDR1 and CDR2: MNHEY and SVGEGT. V was pared by 2 bases and J by 2 bases, with 3 bases of the junction left unmatched. The CDR3 is CASSYRGQGNYGYTF. The CDR3 nucleotides read TGTGCCAGCAGTTACCGAGGACAGGGGAACTATGGCTACACCTTC.

The chain's CDR3 is CASSSTGGYQPQHF. The CDR3 DNA follows: TGTGCCAGCAGCTCGACAGGGGGGTATCAGCCCCAGCATTTT. V and J are TRBV7-8 and TRBJ1-5; TRBD1 matches 9 bases. The CDR3 sequence is 14 residues long. Germline-derived CDR1 and CDR2 are SGHVS and FQNEAQ. J gave up 5 bases and V 4 bases, and 3 bases lay outside the gene matches.

This clone was counted between two and nine times. The rearrangement links TRBV7-9 to TRBJ2-7, with D tentatively TRBD1 (6 bases). Germline V gene lookup returns CDR1 SEHNR and CDR2 FQNEAQ (reference sequence). Trimming removed 4 bases at V and 6 bases at J, with 16 bases between. This CDR3 is 14 amino acids long. CDR3 nucleotide sequence: TGTGCCAGCAGCTCCTACAGGGTAATCGGCGAGCAGTACTTC. It specifies CASSSYRVIGEQYF.

The gene calls are TRBV7-8 and TRBJ1-2, with 9 bases aligning to TRBD1. Germline-derived CDR1 and CDR2 are SGHVS and FQNEAQ. Trimming took 3 bases from V and 6 from J; bases not matched to a gene: 5. The CDR3 length is 14 residues. CDR3 DNA sequence: TGTGCCAGCAGCTTGGCCGGGACAGGGAATGGCTACACCTTC. Translation: CASSLAGTGNGYTF.

The chain links TRBV28 to TRBJ1-3; D uncertain. Germline V gene data show CDR1 as MDHEN and CDR2 as SYDVKM. The CDR3 is 15 residues long. Trimming left V 2 bases short and J 2 bases short, with 10 bases between. The CDR3 reads CASSLLGKPGNTIYF. The CDR3 DNA sequence: TGTGCCAGCAGTTTACTTGGCAAACCTGGAAACACCATATATTTT.

This rearrangement joins TRBV7-3 to TRBJ2-2; D perhaps matches TRBD1 (6 bases). Trimming removed 5 bases from V and 7 bases from J, with 17 bases in between. The germline CDR1 and CDR2 sequences are SGHTA and FQGTGA. This CDR3 has 15 residues. The CDR3 region has the DNA TGTGCCAGCAGCCCCAGTCTCCTAGGGGGCGGGGAGCTGTTTTTT. This translates into CASSPSLLGGGELFF.

This chain joins TRBV4-1 and TRBJ2-2, with D unclear. The V and J ends lost 2 bases and 1 base respectively, with 8 bases between them. Germline CDR1 MGHRA, CDR2 YSYEKL. The CDR3 is 15 residues long. The CDR3 is CASSQKALNTGELFF. The DNA for the CDR3 is TGCGCCAGCAGCCAAAAAGCCCTGAACACCGGGGAGCTGTTTTTT.

The chain carries TRBV18 and TRBJ1-5; D uncertain. Germline V lookup: CDR1 KGHSH, CDR2 LQKENI. Trimming stripped 2 bases from V and 0 bases from J, with 8 bases between. This CDR3 comprises 15 residues. CDR3 loop: CASSPYRYSNQPQHF. CDR3 bases: TGTGCCAGCTCACCATATCGCTATAGCAATCAGCCCCAGCATTTT.

The chain uses TRBV19 and TRBJ1-6; D not certain. Trimming left V 6 bases short and J 7 bases short, with 10 bases between. The CDR3 runs 13 residues. The V gene's germline CDR1 is LNHDA and CDR2 SQIVND (reference sequence). The CDR3 region is CASSLIMNSPLHF. The CDR3 DNA sequence: TGTGCCAGTAGCCTTATTATGAATTCACCCCTCCACTTT.

The chain uses TRBV5-6 and TRBJ1-3; D perhaps matches TRBD1 (5 bases). The germline V gene encodes CDR1 SGHDT and CDR2 YYEEEE. Trimming shortened V by 4 bases and J by 2 bases, and 13 bases separated the two germline ends. This CDR3 has 15 amino acids. The CDR3 region is CASSDRRVPGNTIYF. The CDR3 nucleotides read TGTGCCAGCAGCGACCGCAGGGTGCCTGGAAACACCATATATTTT.

V and J are TRBV4-3 and TRBJ1-5; D possibly corresponds to TRBD1 (5 bases). The CDR3 has 19 amino acids. CDR1 is LGHNA and CDR2 is YSLEER in the germline V gene. Trimming stripped 0 bases from V and 0 bases from J, with 18 bases between. CDR3 sequence reads: CASSQDSGQGGSSNQPQHF. The CDR3 DNA follows: TGCGCCAGCAGCCAAGATAGTGGGCAGGGAGGGAGTAGCAATCAGCCCCAGCATTTT.

The chain combines TRBV10-1 with TRBJ2-5; 10 bases line up with TRBD2. The CDR3 loop spans 15 amino acids. The V and J ends lost 3 bases and 5 bases, in that order; junction bases with no gene match: 6. Germline CDR1 is WNHNN and CDR2 is SYGVQD (reference sequence). The CDR3 DNA sequence: TGCGCCAGCAGTGAAACTAGCGGGATTCGTGAGACCCAGTACTTC. Translation: CASSETSGIRETQYF.

The chain is built from TRBV27 and TRBJ2-5, with D hard to call. Germline V gene lookup returns CDR1 MNHEY and CDR2 SMNVEV (reference sequence). The CDR3 has 15 amino acids. V dropped 4 bases and J dropped 4 bases, with 16 bases sitting between them. This CDR3 reads CASSSAALGGETQYF. CDR3 sequence (DNA): TGTGCCAGCAGTTCCGCGGCACTTGGTGGAGAGACCCAGTACTTC.

J is TRBJ2-7 and V is TRBV5-1, with 14 bases matching TRBD2. V was pared by 0 bases and J by 4 bases, with 12 bases of the junction left unmatched. The CDR3 runs 19 residues. Germline CDR1 reads SGHRS; CDR2 reads YFSETQ. CDR3 protein: CASSLGGLAGEKLPYEQYF. The DNA for the CDR3 is TGCGCCAGCAGCTTGGGGGGACTAGCGGGAGAGAAGCTGCCTTACGAGCAGTACTTC.

In this sample, this clone turned up once. J is TRBJ1-6 and V is TRBV20-1, with 7 bases fitting TRBD1. The CDR3 contains 15 residues. Germline CDR1 reads DFQATT; CDR2 reads SNEGSKA (reference sequence). The V and J ends lost 3 bases and 9 bases, in that order; junction bases with no gene match: 11. The CDR3 nucleotides read TGCAGTGCTAGTCAGTCGACAGGGTCGGGTTCACCCCTCCACTTT. This translates into CSASQSTGSGSPLHF.

The chain carries TRBV29-1 and TRBJ1-2, with D possibly being TRBD1 (6 bases). Per germline, CDR1 SQVTM and CDR2 ANQGSEA. This CDR3 is built from 14 residues. V was pared by 4 bases and J by 5 bases, with 17 bases between. The CDR3: CSVVSAGDRYGYTF. The CDR3 DNA is TGCAGCGTTGTTTCCGCAGGGGATCGGTATGGCTACACCTTC.

The rearrangement links TRBV4-1 to TRBJ1-4; unclear D gene. V was pared by 0 bases and J by 5 bases, with 7 bases between. CDR3 length: 14 residues. The V gene's germline CDR1 is MGHRA and CDR2 YSYEKL. CDR3 amino acids: CASSQDGANEKLFF. The CDR3 nucleotides read TGCGCCAGCAGCCAAGATGGAGCAAATGAAAAACTGTTTTTT.